The entry that follows covers one T cell receptor (beta chain) sequence. The specificity of this receptor is unknown. There are no base qualities to consult, and no much larger clone falls within one base. This entry belongs to a study of cytomegalovirus exposure and HLA in healthy donors (dated by TCRdb to 2016 to 2017). About the study as a whole: A later analysis indicated that the 95 to 150 validation repertoires were generated on the platform also employed for the 670 or so repertoires of the first cohort. Besides the first cohort of 500 to 700 subjects, a separate validation cohort made up of over 100 different subjects was used. The study aimed to test whether cataloging public T cell receptors could reveal signatures of past pathogen exposure. High-throughput TCR immunosequencing, statistical association of individual TCRs with disease status, and machine learning were combined to predict cytomegalovirus infection status.

V loses 6 bases of germline sequence and J loses 3 bases, and the interval between the two ends is 18 bases. Sequences SGHAT (CDR1) and FQNNGV (CDR2) are obtained from the germline V gene. Including the terminal cysteine and phenylalanine, the CDR3 comprises 15 residues. The read is trimmed to its CDR3 DNA, 45 bases read in frame from base 1. Donors formed part of the validation cohort, which comprised 120 subjects and was distinct from the first cohort of some 700 subjects. Overall study results and their limits: The study gave a list of more than 150 TCR beta chains associated with cytomegalovirus. A few of the identified cytomegalovirus-associated TCR beta chains were confirmed in vitro to be specific for cytomegalovirus antigens. The authors suggested that the approach could potentially be extended to other disease states and immunological phenotypes. The classifier was reported to diagnose cytomegalovirus status with high specificity and sensitivity in both the original cohort and the validation cohort. All 110 or so repertoires were used to score co-occurrence in the validation cohort in a later analysis, because that analysis had no HLA typing for the cohort. Most TCR sequences were seen in very few donors, while some public TCRs were found in many individuals. Subsequent analysis determined that TCRs grouped into clusters in the first cohort also showed a tendency toward co-occurrence across the roughly 110 validation repertoires, and 85% to 95% of cluster scores exceeded 0.

The protocol used for the library was the immunoSEQ multiplex PCR assay. As for the authors' bioinformatics: To diagnose cytomegalovirus status from the catalog of TCR beta chain sequences, a statistical classification framework was built. TCRdb obtained this table from immuneACCESS and retained in-frame rearrangements with V and J assigned. These tables miss some clones; where compared with another copy, unresolved V genes account for less than half of the shortfall, and the remainder is unexplained. V and J calls and clone size are as listed in that table; D and trimming were resolved from the DNA. A total of roughly 300,000 clones appear in this sample, around 90% of them only once. The biggest ten clones account for roughly 1.2% of the sample.

The receptor comes from a woman in her thirties in good health and CMV-seropositive. The chain was built from TRBV11-2 and TRBJ2-7; too little of a D gene remains to name it. Sequenced input: PBMCs. The sequence in DNA is TGTGCCAGCAGACGAGACCCGGCCACCCTCTACGAGCAGTACTTC. Its protein product is CASRRDPATLYEQYF.